This is a list of T cell receptor beta chains from one sample in a study of cytomegalovirus exposure and HLA in healthy donors. The table came from immunoSEQ multiplex PCR; TCRdb's copy has only in-frame clones and leaves some out. This sample has 95,000 to 150,000 clones, with approximately 80% found just once. The sample consisted of PBMCs. These receptors all come from a man between 45 and 60 years old in good health and CMV-seronegative. Both conserved end residues are part of each CDR3. A D gene is named only where the DNA matches it firmly. Expanded clones get a size class; other rows say once, few or many, or leave the size out.

V gene	clone size	J gene	D gene	CDR3 DNA	CDR3 protein
TRBV2	NA	TRBJ1-2	NA	TGTGCCAGCAGTGAGAGGGGGTTCTGGACTAACTATGGCTACACCTTC	CASSERGFWTNYGYTF
TRBV5-4	NA	TRBJ2-2	TRBD1	TGTGCCAGCAGCGGAACAGGGACAGGGGGCCCGAGTACCGGGGAGCTGTTTTTT	CASSGTGTGGPSTGELFF
TRBV5-5	NA	TRBJ2-7	TRBD2	TGTGCCAGCAGCTATGGGACTAGCGGGAGCTCCTACGAGCAGTACTTC	CASSYGTSGSSYEQYF
TRBV4-3	NA	TRBJ1-4	TRBD1	TGCGCCAGCAGCCAAAGAGCCGGGACAGGTGGGAGACGTGAAAAACTGTTTTTT	CASSQRAGTGGRREKLFF
TRBV28	NA	TRBJ1-1	NA	TGTGCCAGCAGTTTCAGGGGCACTGAAGCTTTCTTT	CASSFRGTEAFF
TRBV6-1	NA	TRBJ1-1	TRBD1	TGTGCCAGCAGCCAGGGGGGCACTGAAGCTTTCTTT	CASSQGGTEAFF
TRBV13	NA	TRBJ2-7	TRBD2	TGTGCCAGCAGCCTTACTAGCGGGAGGGCCGCCGAGCAGTACTTC	CASSLTSGRAAEQYF
TRBV4-3	NA	TRBJ2-5	TRBD1	TGCGCCAGCAGCCAAGAGGACAGGGAAGAGCAGTACTTC	CASSQEDREEQYF
TRBV7-2	few	TRBJ1-2	NA	TGTGCCAGCAGCTTTACAGGGCCTAGCTATGGCTACACCTTC	CASSFTGPSYGYTF
TRBV28	few	TRBJ1-1	NA	TGTGCCAGCAGAACCTTAGGGGGGCGGGGGACTGAAGCTTTCTTT	CASRTLGGRGTEAFF
TRBV7-9	NA	TRBJ1-2	NA	TGTGCCAGCAGCTTAAATCCAGAGGACTATGGCTACACCTTC	CASSLNPEDYGYTF
TRBV29-1	NA	TRBJ2-7	NA	TGCAGCGTTGACGGGGGAAGCTACGAGCAGTACTTC	CSVDGGSYEQYF
TRBV7-2	NA	TRBJ2-5	TRBD2	TGTGCCAGCAGCTTAGATTCTAGCGGGCAAGAGACCCAGTACTTC	CASSLDSSGQETQYF
TRBV5-6	NA	TRBJ2-7	NA	TGTGCCAGCAGCCCCGGGGGAATTACCCCCTACGAGCAGTACTTC	CASSPGGITPYEQYF
TRBV19	NA	TRBJ1-1	NA	TGTGCCAGTAGTATAGCAACCAGAACCGAAGCTTTCTTT	CASSIATRTEAFF
TRBV19	NA	TRBJ2-3	TRBD2	TGTGCCAGTAGTCGAATAGCGGGGAAAGATACGCAGTATTTT	CASSRIAGKDTQYF
TRBV18	NA	TRBJ2-5	TRBD2	TGTGCCAGCTCACCACGAATTGGAACTAGCGGGATAAAGACCCAGTACTTC	CASSPRIGTSGIKTQYF
TRBV28	NA	TRBJ2-3	TRBD2	TGTGCCAGCAAGGGAGGGCCCACAGATACGCAGTATTTT	CASKGGPTDTQYF
TRBV6-1	NA	TRBJ1-2	NA	TGTGCCAGCAGTGAAGGACAGAGCCTCCTTCTCTATGGCTACACCTTC	CASSEGQSLLLYGYTF
TRBV6-5	NA	TRBJ1-1	TRBD1	TGTGCCAGCAGCCCCAGGGACAGAAACACTGAAGCTTTCTTT	CASSPRDRNTEAFF
TRBV5-1	NA	TRBJ2-6	TRBD1	TGCGCCAGCAGCCTCAGGGGGCCTGGGGCCAACGTCCTGACTTTC	CASSLRGPGANVLTF
TRBV4-1	NA	TRBJ2-2	NA	TGCGCCAGCAGCCAAGATAGGGGGATCGGGGAGCTGTTTTTT	CASSQDRGIGELFF
TRBV5-6	NA	TRBJ1-2	NA	TGTGCCAGCAGCGAAAGCAGGGTCGGTGGCTACACCTTC	CASSESRVGGYTF
TRBV7-3	NA	TRBJ2-7	TRBD1	TGTGCCAGCAGCTTGACGGGACAGGGGGCGGACGAGCAGTACTTC	CASSLTGQGADEQYF
TRBV27	NA	TRBJ2-1	TRBD2	TGTGCCAGCAGTTTGTGGGGGGCGGTCTGGCGGGAGGGCTACAATGAGCAGTTCTTC	CASSLWGAVWREGYNEQFF
TRBV7-8	NA	TRBJ2-1	NA	TGTGCCAGCAGCTTAGTAGTTGGGAGCTACAATGAGCAGTTCTTC	CASSLVVGSYNEQFF
TRBV11-2	NA	TRBJ2-3	NA	TGTGCCAGCAGCCGCGGGGGCGGATACTATTTT	CASSRGGGYYF
TRBV4-3	NA	TRBJ2-7	NA	TGCGCCAGCAGCCAAGATCGCGGGTCCCTATCCTACGAGCAGTACTTC	CASSQDRGSLSYEQYF
TRBV4-3	NA	TRBJ2-3	TRBD2	TGCGCCAGCAGCCAAGGTCAGCGGGGACGAACAGATACGCAGTATTTT	CASSQGQRGRTDTQYF
TRBV10-3	NA	TRBJ2-7	NA	TGTGCCATCAGTGAGTCTCTGACCGGGAGAAGCTCCTACGAGCAGTACTTC	CAISESLTGRSSYEQYF
TRBV27	NA	TRBJ2-7	NA	TGTGCCAGCAGTTTTGTTGGGGCTCCCTACGAGCAGTACTTC	CASSFVGAPYEQYF
TRBV7-2	NA	TRBJ2-3	NA	TGTGCCAGCAGCTTAGTTCCTTGGCCGGGAGATACGCAGTATTTT	CASSLVPWPGDTQYF
TRBV5-1	NA	TRBJ2-1	TRBD2	TGCGCCAGCAGCCTGACTAGCGGGGTGCCGAGTGAGCAGTTCTTC	CASSLTSGVPSEQFF
TRBV2	NA	TRBJ2-2	NA	TGTGCCAGCAGTGGACTGGTTGCGAACGGGGAGCTGTTTTTT	CASSGLVANGELFF
TRBV19	NA	TRBJ1-5	NA	TGTGCCAGTAGTATGGTCCCAGGGCAGAATCAGCCCCAGCATTTT	CASSMVPGQNQPQHF
TRBV7-2	NA	TRBJ1-2	NA	TGTGCCAGCAGCTCTGCCTTATCGCTTCTTAGTGGCTACACCTTC	CASSSALSLLSGYTF
TRBV11-2	few	TRBJ1-1	NA	TGTGCCAGCAGCTGGACTCCCCGGAGGGTGGGCACTGAAGCTTTCTTT	CASSWTPRRVGTEAFF
TRBV28	NA	TRBJ2-1	NA	TGTGCCAGCAGTTTATCGACTCCGTCGGTGAATGAGCAGTTCTTC	CASSLSTPSVNEQFF
TRBV7-6	NA	TRBJ2-7	TRBD2	TGTGCCAGCAGCTTAGTAGCGGGAAATTCCTACGAGCAGTACTTC	CASSLVAGNSYEQYF
TRBV5-1	NA	TRBJ2-1	NA	TGCGCCAGCAGCGACGAAGGCGGGGGCGTCTACAATGAGCAGTTCTTC	CASSDEGGGVYNEQFF
TRBV11-3	NA	TRBJ2-1	NA	TGTGCCAGCAGCTTAGCGGTTGAGACAGTTCAGTTCTTC	CASSLAVETVQFF
TRBV29-1	NA	TRBJ1-2	TRBD1	TGCAGCGGCTTGCAGGGGGCGGAATATGGCTACACCTTC	CSGLQGAEYGYTF
TRBV12-5	NA	TRBJ2-7	NA	TGTGCTAGTGGTTCGTTTCTTGTGGAGGTATACGAGCAGTACTTC	CASGSFLVEVYEQYF
TRBV28	NA	TRBJ1-4	NA	TGTGCCAGCAGTCCCCTGACAGTGGTTCATGAAAAACTGTTTTTT	CASSPLTVVHEKLFF
TRBV15	NA	TRBJ2-1	TRBD2	TGTGCCACCAGCAGAGAACCAGGGACTAGCGGGTCCTACAATGAGCAGTTCTTC	CATSREPGTSGSYNEQFF
TRBV18	NA	TRBJ1-2	NA	TGTGCCAGCTCACCAGGCCAAATTGTCTATGGCTACACCTTC	CASSPGQIVYGYTF
TRBV28	NA	TRBJ2-1	NA	TGTGCCAGCACCCCGGGGCGGGGAGGATGGCATGAGCAGTTCTTC	CASTPGRGGWHEQFF
TRBV5-6	NA	TRBJ2-5	NA	TGTGCCAGCAGCTTAAGTGGGGGGTTCCAAGAGACCCAGTACTTC	CASSLSGGFQETQYF
TRBV5-1	NA	TRBJ1-3	NA	TGCGCCAGCACCTCCCTAGCTGGGCGGGGGAGCTCTGGAAACACCATATATTTT	CASTSLAGRGSSGNTIYF
TRBV5-1	NA	TRBJ1-2	NA	TGCGCCAGCAGCTTCGCTCAGGAAAGTGGCTACACCTTC	CASSFAQESGYTF
TRBV6-1	NA	TRBJ2-3	TRBD1	TGTGCCAGCAGTGTGGGACAGCAGTACACAGATACGCAGTATTTT	CASSVGQQYTDTQYF
TRBV4-3	NA	TRBJ1-6	NA	TGCGCCAGCAGCCTCAGCCTGGGGAGAGATTCACCCCTCCACTTT	CASSLSLGRDSPLHF
TRBV13	once	TRBJ1-1	TRBD1	TGTGCCAGCAGCTTAGTGCGACAGGGGAGAGGGACTGAAGCTTTCTTT	CASSLVRQGRGTEAFF
TRBV27	NA	TRBJ1-4	NA	TGTGCCAGCAGTTTATTCTCCCGGACTGCCGTTAATGAAAAACTGTTTTTT	CASSLFSRTAVNEKLFF
TRBV9	NA	TRBJ1-3	NA	TGTGCCAGCAGCGTAGCGAGCGGGGCAAGTGGAAACACCATATATTTT	CASSVASGASGNTIYF